What follows is one TCR beta chain and its context. Antigen: not known. The data originate from a study of OX40 agonist ivuxolimab in advanced cancers. In the study overall: Participants averaged approximately 61 years of age (range roughly 23 to 85) and were roughly 80% male. Three patients, one with hepatocellular carcinoma and two with cutaneous melanoma, achieved partial responses.

V dropped 6 bases and J dropped 7 bases, with 19 bases sitting between them. The CDR3 runs 14 residues. Study results and caveats: There was clonal expansion of CD4+ and CD8+ blood T cells by week 6 at 0.1 to 3.0 mg/kg. Researchers report that CD8+ T cells had, on average, more expanded clones than CD4+.

The method was immunoSEQ multiplex PCR; TCRdb's version includes in-frame clones alone and lacks a portion of them. The repertoire holds 20,000 to 30,000 clones, with 88% as singletons. The source was CD4+ or CD8+ T cells sorted from blood, collected in a trial of the OX40 agonist ivuxolimab. This chain links TRBV23-1 with TRBJ2-7; D tentatively fits TRBD1 or TRBD2 (5 bases each). TRBV23-1 has ORF status, its function being uncertain. This sequence originates from an adult with an advanced solid tumor such as melanoma, head and neck, liver or kidney cancer. The DNA for the CDR3 is TGCGCCAGCAGCCGGGGACGGGACGACGGTGAGCAGTACTTC. Protein sequence: CASSRGRDDGEQYF.